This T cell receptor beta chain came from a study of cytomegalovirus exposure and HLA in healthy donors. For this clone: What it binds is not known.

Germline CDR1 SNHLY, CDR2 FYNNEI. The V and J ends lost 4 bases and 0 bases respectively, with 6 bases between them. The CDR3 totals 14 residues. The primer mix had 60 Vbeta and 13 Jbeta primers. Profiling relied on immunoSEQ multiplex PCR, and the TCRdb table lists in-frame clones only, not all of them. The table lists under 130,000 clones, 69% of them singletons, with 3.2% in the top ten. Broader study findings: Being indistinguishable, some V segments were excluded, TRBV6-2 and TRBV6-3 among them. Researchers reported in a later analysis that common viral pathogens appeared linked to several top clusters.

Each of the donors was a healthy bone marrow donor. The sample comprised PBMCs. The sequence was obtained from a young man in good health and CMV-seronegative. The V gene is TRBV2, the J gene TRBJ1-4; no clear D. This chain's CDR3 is CASSVSPTNEKLFF. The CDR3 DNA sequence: TGTGCCAGCAGTGTAAGCCCAACTAATGAAAAACTGTTTTTT.